The following is a T cell receptor (beta chain) sequence with its context. An end of the junction differs from the germline gene, which may be a read error. Previously described methods and listed TCR primers produced bulk TCR libraries. Via MiXCR, TCRdb re-called the PCR reads, giving one row per CDR3 protein. This sample has 85,000 to 100,000 distinct CDR3 sequences, with approximately 24% found just once. These data are taken from a study of molecular identifiers for immune sequencing clone quantification. The CDR3 is 15 amino acids. The germline V gene encodes CDR1 SEHNR and CDR2 FQNEAQ (reference sequence).

V gene TRBV7-9 combines with J gene TRBJ2-1; the match to TRBD1 covers 8 bases. The source material was naive CD8+ T cells from blood, with Jurkat cell RNA spiked in. Described subset: FACS-sorted CD8+CD4-CCR7+CD45RA+ naive T cells. The sequence derives from a human donor in good health. Some libraries in this study had Jurkat cell RNA spiked in. CDR3 sequence: CASSLGQGSYNEQSF. The CDR3 DNA sequence: TGTGCCAGCAGCTTAGGACAGGGGTCCTACAATGAGCAGTCCTTC.